The 21 T cell receptor beta chains below were found in one sample sequenced in a study of early T cells in non-severe SARS-CoV-2 infection. TCRdb reprocessed the 5' RACE reads via MiXCR and lists one record per CDR3 protein. The sample contains about 54,000 distinct CDR3 sequences, about 7.6% of which appear only once. Sequencing was performed on whole blood, taken at baseline. The receptors originated from an adult who was a healthcare worker with PCR-confirmed SARS-CoV-2 infection or an uninfected control (not recorded which).

This clonotype was detected many times. The V gene is TRBV18, the J gene TRBJ2-1; 7 positions match TRBD2. This CDR3 region has 16 residues. V gave up 4 bases and J gave up 8 bases; unmatched junction bases: 14. CDR1 and CDR2 (germline): KGHSH, LQKENI. CDR3 sequence: CASSLRRERRFDEQFF. CDR3 sequence (DNA): TGTGCCAGCTCACTCCGGCGGGAGCGGAGGTTTGATGAGCAGTTCTTC. Full variable domain (outside the CDR3, taken from reference TRBV18 and TRBJ2-1): NAGVMQNPRHLVRRRGQEARLRCSPMKGHSHVYWYRQLPEEGLKFMVYLQKENIIDESGMPKERFSAEFPKEGPSILRIQQVVRGDSAAYFCASSLRRERRFDEQFFGPGTRLTVL.

This clonotype has just one count. The chain couples TRBV7-9 to TRBJ2-5, with D possibly matching TRBD2 (5 bases). This CDR3 has 15 residues. The germline V gene has CDR1 SEHNR and CDR2 FQNEAQ (reference sequence). Trimming pared 4 bases from V and 4 bases from J, leaving 16 bases between. The CDR3 DNA is TGTGCCAGCAGCTCCGGGAAGAAACGCCGAGAGACCCAGTACTTC. Translated: CASSSGKKRRETQYF.

This clonotype occurred many times. The rearrangement links TRBV5-4 to TRBJ2-5, with TRBD1 as a possible D gene (6 bases). CDR3 length: 14 residues. Germline V CDR1 and CDR2: SGHNT, YYREEE (reference sequence). With 4 bases removed from V and 1 base from J, the gap between germline ends came to 11 bases. DNA for the CDR3: TGTGCCAGCAGCATAGGACAGCCCCAAGAGACCCAGTACTTC. Protein: CASSIGQPQETQYF.

The sample holds a few counts of this clonotype. V and J are TRBV28 and TRBJ2-7; TRBD2 agrees at 10 bases. Germline values: CDR1 MDHEN, CDR2 SYDVKM. The CDR3 totals 17 residues. The V segment lost 6 bases and the J segment 5 bases; nucleotides outside the gene matches: 16. The CDR3 sequence: CASRGGGWTSGINEQYF. The CDR3 DNA sequence: TGTGCCAGCAGAGGCGGGGGGTGGACTAGCGGAATTAACGAGCAGTACTTC. Full variable domain (rest looked up from reference TRBV28 and TRBJ2-7): DVKVTQSSRYLVKRTGEKVFLECVQDMDHENMFWYRQDPGLGLRLIYFSYDVKMKEKGDIPEGYSVSREKKERFSLILESASTNQTSMYLCASRGGGWTSGINEQYFGPGTRLTVT.

This clonotype has at least ten counts. The chain employs TRBV7-2 and TRBJ2-2, with D possibly being TRBD2 (6 bases). The ends were cut back, 0 bases at V and 4 bases at J, with 12 bases in the middle. The CDR3 is made up of 16 amino acids. Germline lookup yields CDR1 SGHTA and CDR2 FQGNSA. The CDR3 DNA reads as TGTGCCAGCAGCTTAGCGCTGGGGGGAGGCACCGGGGAGCTGTTTTTT. Amino acid sequence: CASSLALGGGTGELFF.

A few counts support this clonotype. The V gene is TRBV2, the J gene TRBJ2-1, with D hard to call. Germline loops: CDR1 SNHLY, CDR2 FYNNEI. The ends were cut back, 10 bases at V and 0 bases at J, with 10 bases in the middle. The CDR3 is 13 residues long. The CDR3 protein is CATLSSSYNEQFF. The CDR3 DNA reads TGTGCCACCTTGTCTAGCTCCTACAATGAGCAGTTCTTC.

The table lists this clonotype with many counts. The chain uses TRBV19 and TRBJ1-5; no clear D gene. This CDR3 is built from 13 residues. Germline assignment: CDR1 LNHDA and CDR2 SQIVND (reference sequence). Trimming pared 5 bases from V and 7 bases from J, leaving 12 bases between. The CDR3 DNA sequence: TGTGCCAGTAGTTCGCTCCTCGAGCAGCCCCAGCATTTT. Protein: CASSSLLEQPQHF.

The rearrangement uses TRBV7-2 and TRBJ1-4; D gene uncertain. The CDR3 runs to 15 residues. The V end was cut by 1 base, the J end by 8 bases, with 14 bases between. Germline CDR1 reads SGHTA; CDR2 reads FQGNSA. CDR3 bases: TGTGCCAGCAGCTTAGACTTTCGGCGAGAAGAAAAACTGTTTTTT. The encoded protein is CASSLDFRREEKLFF.

The table lists this clonotype with many counts. The gene calls are TRBV6-6 and TRBJ2-5; 14 bases agree with TRBD2. Per germline, CDR1 MNHNY and CDR2 SVGAGI (reference sequence). V was clipped by 6 bases and J by 5 bases; unmatched bases: 8. CDR3 size: 16 residues. The CDR3 DNA reads TGTGCCAGCAGGGCTCCGGGACTAGCGGGAGTTGAGACCCAGTACTTC. Protein: CASRAPGLAGVETQYF.

This clonotype showed up just a few times. The chain employs TRBV4-1 and TRBJ2-7; TRBD1 or TRBD2 may be the D gene (5 bases each). The CDR3 extends over 14 amino acids. The V end lost 0 bases, the J end lost 3 bases, and 9 bases lay between the germline ends. The V gene's germline CDR1 is MGHRA and CDR2 YSYEKL. In DNA, the CDR3 is TGCGCCAGCAGCCAAGAGGGGGTTTTCTACGAGCAGTACTTC. Amino acid sequence: CASSQEGVFYEQYF.

This clonotype occurred a few times. The CDR3 here is CASSSATSRTYEQYF. The CDR3 nucleotides are TGTGCCAGCTCATCAGCGACTAGCCGCACCTACGAGCAGTACTTC. The chain couples TRBV18 to TRBJ2-7, with TRBD2 matching over 7 bases. The CDR3 covers 15 residues. The germline V gene encodes CDR1 KGHSH and CDR2 LQKENI. After removal of 5 bases from V and 2 bases from J, the junction contained 9 bases not matched to a gene.

This clonotype was picked up many times. This chain joins TRBV7-2 and TRBJ2-7; TRBD1 aligns across 7 bases. Unmatched junction bases numbered 4, after V lost 5 bases and J lost 0 bases. CDR1 is SGHTA and CDR2 is FQGNSA in the germline V gene. CDR3 length: 14 amino acids. The CDR3 region is CASSRRDSSYEQYF. The CDR3 nucleotides are TGTGCCAGCAGCCGCCGGGACAGCTCCTACGAGCAGTACTTC.

The rearrangement uses TRBV6-2 or TRBV6-3 and TRBJ2-3; D not resolved. The V end lost 4 bases, the J end lost 3 bases, and 11 bases lay between the germline ends. Germline CDR1 MNHEY, CDR2 SVGEGT. This CDR3 comprises 14 residues. The CDR3 sequence is CASSSERETDTQYF. In DNA, the CDR3 is TGTGCCAGCAGTTCGGAGCGAGAGACAGATACGCAGTATTTT.

This clonotype showed up many times. The J gene is TRBJ1-5, the V gene TRBV18; tentative D call: TRBD1 (6 bases). The CDR3 is made up of 15 amino acids. The germline gives CDR1 KGHSH, CDR2 LQKENI. The V and J ends lost 4 bases and 1 base respectively, with 11 bases between them. CDR3 bases: TGTGCCAGCTCACTTTCAGGGGAAAGCAATCAGCCCCAGCATTTT. Protein product: CASSLSGESNQPQHF.

The chain combines TRBV19 with TRBJ2-7, with D perhaps TRBD1 (6 bases). This CDR3 spans 14 amino acids. The V gene lost 3 bases and the J gene lost 2 bases, with 11 bases spanning the gap. Per germline, CDR1 LNHDA and CDR2 SQIVND (reference sequence). Here the CDR3 reads CASSIQGWTYEQYF. The CDR3, as DNA: TGTGCCAGTAGTATCCAGGGGTGGACCTACGAGCAGTACTTC.

The table lists this clonotype with a few counts. The V gene is TRBV5-6, the J gene TRBJ2-7; 7 bases fit TRBD1. The CDR3 has 15 residues. Germline loops: CDR1 SGHDT, CDR2 YYEEEE. Germline trimming cut 4 bases from V and 3 bases from J; bases unmatched to any gene: 10. CDR3 nucleotides: TGTGCCAGCAGCCCTGACAGGGTTAAAAACTACGAGCAGTACTTC. It specifies CASSPDRVKNYEQYF.

The chain has TRBV28 and TRBJ2-3, with TRBD2 matching 10 bases. This CDR3 region has 14 residues. The V and J ends lost 10 bases and 2 bases, in that order; junction bases with no gene match: 6. CDR1 is MDHEN, CDR2 SYDVKM, per germline. CDR3 in amino acids: CATRTSGDTDTQYF. The CDR3 DNA is TGTGCCACCCGGACTAGCGGAGACACAGATACGCAGTATTTT.

This clonotype was counted ten times or more. The chain links TRBV28 to TRBJ2-2, with 15 bases that match TRBD2. The V segment lost 5 bases and the J segment 5 bases; nucleotides outside the gene matches: 9. The length of the CDR3 is 18 residues. Looked up from germline, CDR1 is MDHEN and CDR2 is SYDVKM. CDR3 nucleotide sequence: TGTGCCAGCAGTCTTGGGACTAGCGGGGGGAGGAGGACCGGGGAGCTGTTTTTT. Translating it yields CASSLGTSGGRRTGELFF. Filled out from reference TRBV28 and TRBJ2-2, the complete variable domain reads DVKVTQSSRYLVKRTGEKVFLECVQDMDHENMFWYRQDPGLGLRLIYFSYDVKMKEKGDIPEGYSVSREKKERFSLILESASTNQTSMYLCASSLGTSGGRRTGELFFGEGSRLTVL.

The rearrangement joins TRBV20-1 to TRBJ1-5, with 7 bases matching TRBD1. Per germline, CDR1 DFQATT and CDR2 SNEGSKA (reference sequence). The CDR3 covers 16 residues. After removal of 3 bases from V and 4 bases from J, the junction contained 12 bases not matched to a gene. The CDR3 sequence: CSASPAGGGLNQPQHF. In DNA, the CDR3 is TGCAGTGCTAGTCCGGCAGGGGGAGGTTTAAATCAGCCCCAGCATTTT.

This clonotype occurred a few times. The chain is built from TRBV5-8 and TRBJ2-7; TRBD1 aligns across 8 bases. The germline V gene has CDR1 SGHTS and CDR2 YDEGEE. The trim removed 7 bases at V and 4 bases at J, leaving 7 bases unmatched. This CDR3 comprises 13 residues. This CDR3 is CASPDRGRYEQYF. DNA of the CDR3: TGTGCCAGCCCTGACAGGGGAAGGTACGAGCAGTACTTC.

The chain has TRBV18 and TRBJ1-5; D unclear. Between the trimmed V and J ends, which lost 4 bases and 2 bases, there was a span of 6 bases. Per the germline V gene, CDR1 is KGHSH and CDR2 is LQKENI. The CDR3 has 13 amino acids. The CDR3 loop is CASSRPGNQPQHF. CDR3 nucleotide sequence: TGTGCCAGCTCACGGCCCGGCAATCAGCCCCAGCATTTT. The variable domain in full, completed from reference TRBV18 and TRBJ1-5, reads NAGVMQNPRHLVRRRGQEARLRCSPMKGHSHVYWYRQLPEEGLKFMVYLQKENIIDESGMPKERFSAEFPKEGPSILRIQQVVRGDSAAYFCASSRPGNQPQHFGDGTRLSIL.